This note documents a single T cell receptor (beta chain) sequence. Its antigen is undetermined. The protocol was immunoSEQ multiplex PCR, while the TCRdb copy is restricted to in-frame clones and leaves out a portion. Of 100,000 to 120,000 clones listed, 70% to 90% are singletons. In germline, CDR1 is MNHNY, CDR2 SVGAGI (reference sequence). This CDR3 spans 17 amino acids. J gave up 1 base and V 5 bases, and 11 bases lay outside the gene matches. This sample was included in a study of T cell responses to AZD1222 COVID-19 vaccine. Study outcomes and limitations: Spike-specific TCRs gained breadth and depth after people received two AZD1222 doses. Repertoire sampling occurred only after the peak T cell response. Of spike-specific TCRs, nearly half reportedly target regions left unmutated in variants. Clonal diversity was possibly underestimated, and the donors were mostly white British, with more females.

The chain has TRBV6-6 and TRBJ2-7; TRBD1 matches 10 bases. This sequence originates from an adult in good health. This sample comprised peripheral blood, obtained on day 0 of AZD1222 vaccination. The CDR3 region is CASSRGQGSSGSYEQYF. CDR3 DNA: TGTGCCAGCAGTCGGGGACAGGGGTCTAGCGGATCCTACGAGCAGTACTTC.